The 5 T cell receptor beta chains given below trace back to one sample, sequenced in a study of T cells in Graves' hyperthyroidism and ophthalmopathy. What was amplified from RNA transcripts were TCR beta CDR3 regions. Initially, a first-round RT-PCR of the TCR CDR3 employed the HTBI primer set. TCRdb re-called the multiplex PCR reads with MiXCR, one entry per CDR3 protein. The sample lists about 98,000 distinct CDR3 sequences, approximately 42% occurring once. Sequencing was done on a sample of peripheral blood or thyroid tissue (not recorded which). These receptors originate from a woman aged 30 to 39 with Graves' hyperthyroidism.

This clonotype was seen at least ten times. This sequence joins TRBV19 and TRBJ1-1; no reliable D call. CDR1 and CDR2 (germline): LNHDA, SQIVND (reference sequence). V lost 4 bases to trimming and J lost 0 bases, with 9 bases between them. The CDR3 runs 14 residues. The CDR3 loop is CASSSPGMNTEAFF. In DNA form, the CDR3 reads TGTGCCAGTAGTAGTCCAGGCATGAACACTGAAGCTTTCTTT.

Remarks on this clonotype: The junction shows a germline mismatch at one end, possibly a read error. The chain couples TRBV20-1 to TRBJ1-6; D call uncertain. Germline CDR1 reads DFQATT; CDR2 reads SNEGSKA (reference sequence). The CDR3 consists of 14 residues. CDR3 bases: TGCAGTGCCAGAGATCGGGAGTCTTTTTCACCCCTCCACTTT. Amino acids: CSARDRESFSPLHF.

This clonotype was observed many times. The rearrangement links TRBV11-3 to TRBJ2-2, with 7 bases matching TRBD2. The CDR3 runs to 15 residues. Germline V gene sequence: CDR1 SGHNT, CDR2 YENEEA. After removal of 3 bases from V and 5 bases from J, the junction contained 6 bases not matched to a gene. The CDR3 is CASSFGGRETGELFF. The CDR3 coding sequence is TGTGCCAGCAGCTTCGGCGGGCGGGAGACCGGGGAGCTGTTTTTT.

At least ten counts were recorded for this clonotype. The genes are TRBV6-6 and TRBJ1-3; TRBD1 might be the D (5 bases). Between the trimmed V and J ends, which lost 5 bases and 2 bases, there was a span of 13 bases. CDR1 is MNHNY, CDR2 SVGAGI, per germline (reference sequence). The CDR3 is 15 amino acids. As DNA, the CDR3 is TGTGCCAGCAGTACCACGGGGGGTACTGGAAACACCATATATTTT. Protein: CASSTTGGTGNTIYF.

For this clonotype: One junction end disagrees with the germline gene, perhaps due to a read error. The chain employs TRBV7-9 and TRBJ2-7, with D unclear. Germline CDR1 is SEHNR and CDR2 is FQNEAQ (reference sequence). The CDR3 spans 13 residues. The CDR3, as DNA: TGTACCAGCAGTTTAGGGCCGTCCTACGAGCAGTACTTC. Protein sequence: CTSSLGPSYEQYF.